This T cell receptor (beta chain) was recorded in a study of cytomegalovirus exposure and HLA in healthy donors (dated 2017 in TCRdb). Describing the broader study: An earlier analysis of roughly 500 of the donors reported 250 to 300 Gb of sequence data and more than 90 million unique TCR beta sequences from some 180 million T cells. An early release covering roughly 640 HLA-typed donors comprised around 300 gigabases of sequencing data and approximately 80 million unique TCR sequences. Among the roughly 390 genotyped donors, approximately 82% belonged to the genetic ancestry cluster associated with self-reported Caucasian donors. The study aimed to test whether cataloging public T cell receptors could reveal signatures of past pathogen exposure. The study used immunosequencing to profile the T cell repertoires of several hundred subjects and linked those repertoires to cytomegalovirus serostatus. A separate validation cohort of roughly 120 different subjects was used in addition to the approximately 610-subject first cohort. To predict cytomegalovirus infection status, the study brought together high-throughput TCR immunosequencing, statistical association of individual TCRs with disease status, and machine learning. A later analysis re-analyzed previously published TCR beta repertoires from 666 donors and added high-resolution HLA genotyping to study TCR occurrence patterns. Rather than using new phenotypic data, the later analysis identified candidate immune exposures from TCR beta sequences and from how often those sequences occurred across donors. To decide whether each TCR beta V gene segment behaved as functional or pseudogenic, an earlier analysis of some 580 of the donors relied on high-throughput TCR beta sequencing. Donor age, sex, ethnicity and CMV serostatus were collected together with the repertoire data. A later genetic analysis used genome-wide SNP genotypes for about 60% of the roughly 700 donors, treating that subset as a discovery cohort. Every repertoire in the discovery cohort had been generated on one and the same sequencing platform. Both class I and class II loci were covered by HLA typing, at four-digit resolution. Typing coverage varied by locus: about 629-630 donors for A, B, C, DRB1 and DQB1; approximately 500 for DQA1; more than 600 for DPA1; 450 to 480 for DPB1. Several DR-DQ haplotypes were handled as single units for association and clustering because linkage in the cohort was strong. Across around 400 genotyped donors of the cohort, an average of approximately 220,000 unique TCR beta nucleotide sequences per donor were sequenced, and roughly 20% of those sequences were non-productive. Here is what the overall study found, with its caveats: Some IMGT-functional V segments, including TRBV6-2 and TRBV6-3, could not be distinguished by the 87-base-pair reads and were therefore excluded. Linkage disequilibrium might explain the correlated functional status among segregating V segments, but an unknown experimental factor could not be ruled out. A few of the identified cytomegalovirus-associated TCR beta chains were confirmed in vitro to be specific for cytomegalovirus antigens. The presence/absence analyses assumed that sequencing depth was roughly uniform across donors, and that assumption may not be true. Because counts were too low, some 16 rarely observed V segments, including chromosome 9 orphons, were excluded from the earlier analysis of under 650 of the donors. In an earlier analysis of more than 450 of the donors, most TCR beta V segments were observed in productive rearrangements about 87% or about 30% of the time, broadly matching IMGT annotations. Because HLA typing was unavailable for some donors at each locus, only the typed subset was used in association tests. The classifier was reported to diagnose cytomegalovirus status with high specificity and sensitivity in both the original cohort and the validation cohort. The study gave a list of under 200 TCR beta chains associated with cytomegalovirus. According to a later genetic analysis, donors in an Asian-associated ancestry cluster had fewer N-insertions in productive TCRs than the approximately 700-donor mean. In a later analysis, around 17,000 TCR beta sequences were associated with specific HLA alleles at a false discovery rate of 0.05. In a later analysis, HLA-associated TCR beta chains showed more clonal expansion and lower generation probabilities than non-associated chains that were equally common. Most TCR sequences were observed very rarely across donors, whereas some public TCRs were present in many individuals. Assigning TCR associations to individual alleles was difficult when HLA alleles, especially DR and DQ, strongly co-occurred. A further reported finding was that TCR beta sequences accurately predicted the HLA-A and HLA-B alleles for most subjects in the first cohort. An association between a missense DCLRE1C variant and V-gene and J-gene trimming of TCR beta chains was found in a later genetic analysis and replicated in an independent cohort. In a later analysis, several top co-occurrence clusters were reported to appear linked to parvovirus B19, influenza, CMV and Epstein-Barr virus. The authors suggested that the approach could potentially be generalized to other disease states and immunological phenotypes. CMV serostatus was the only immune exposure information available for the cohort. According to a later analysis, most CMV-associated TCR beta chains appeared to be HLA-restricted, and the HLA associations seemed to be driven largely by CMV exposure. In this cohort, only TCR beta chains were sequenced, and detectable features were limited by the absence of alpha or paired-chain data. In a later analysis, the rate of TCR association differed among HLA loci, with DRB1 alleles having the most associated TCRs and HLA-C alleles having the fewest. A cluster of highly shared sequence variants was judged likely to represent a technical artifact of the sequencing pipeline.

Inclusive of the bounding cysteine and phenylalanine, the CDR3 is 16 residues long. The CDR3 DNA has 48 bases and is translated from base 1. A distance of 16 bases separates the germline ends of V and J, which lose 0 bases and 5 bases respectively. The germline V gene specifies MNHEY as CDR1 and SVGAGI as CDR2. In total, approximately 690 healthy bone marrow donors made up the cohort. At the time of sampling, all cohort members were nominally healthy, though unrecorded immune exposures were likely present. The donor was CMV seropositive and was included in the group of 250 to 300 seropositive cohort members. A peripheral blood sample was collected from each donor, and TCR beta sequencing was performed on peripheral blood mononuclear cells. Genomic DNA was extracted from the blood cell samples with the Qiagen DNeasy Blood Extraction Kit. Libraries were built with the immunoSEQ multiplex PCR assay. For the multiplex PCR, a mixture combining 60 forward primers for TCR Vbeta segments and 13 reverse primers for TCR Jbeta segments was used. The CDR3 region of rearranged TCR beta genes was amplified from genomic DNA by a multiplex PCR assay. Amplified TCR beta libraries were sequenced as 87-base-pair reads on the Illumina HiSeq System. Regarding the original processing steps: A later analysis tallied tens of millions of unique TCR beta chains across the 660 or so repertoires, and around 9.9 million of those chains were shared by two or more donors. Raw reads were error-corrected and collapsed into unique sequences by a nearest-neighbor algorithm in which closely related sequences were merged to remove PCR and sequencing errors. Alignment of CDR3 sequences to IMGT reference sequences was used to assign V, D and J gene segments. Each retained sequence needed at least a six-nucleotide match to both a V gene segment and a J gene segment. Rearrangements were classified as productive when the CDR3 lacked stop codons and remained in frame with V and J, and all other rearrangements were classified as non-productive. Following IMGT convention, CDR3 was defined as the stretch from the second conserved V-encoded cysteine to the conserved J-encoded phenylalanine. The earlier analysis of 500 to 600 of the donors excluded sequences that lacked an unambiguous match to a single V gene segment. In an earlier analysis of a few hundred of the donors, a V segment was called functional when productive rearrangements were above 56.7%, and segregating when the standard deviation between donors exceeded 5%. A statistical classification framework was developed to diagnose cytomegalovirus status using the catalog of TCR beta chain sequences. In a later analysis, TCR nucleotide sequences were compared against IMGT/GENE-DB human TR gene sequences so that V and J genes could be assigned. In a later analysis, CDR3 sequences and most-parsimonious VDJ recombination scenarios were assigned using the TCRdist pipeline. A later analysis defined each TCR beta chain by its CDR3 amino acid sequence plus V-gene family, and excluded reads lacking a unique V-gene family. As a way to deal with suspected cross-contamination and a sequencing artifact, a later analysis dropped 450 to 600 nucleotide sequences that were highly shared and had low generation probability. In a later analysis, a clonal expansion index for each public chain was calculated from normalized within-repertoire ranks of inferred template counts. Generation probabilities in a later analysis came from a VDJ recombination model fitted to out-of-frame rearrangements, and those results were checked against IGoR. In a later analysis, TCR-TCR, TCR-HLA and TCR-CMV co-occurrence was scored with hypergeometric tests, and a repertoire-size bias correction was applied to TCR pairs. In a later analysis, false discovery rates were estimated by permuting HLA or CMV assignments 20 times. In a later analysis, co-occurring TCRs were grouped using DBSCAN, with TCRdist sequence similarity added in when clustering inside HLA-allele-positive subsets. Repertoires with fewer than 30,000 or more than 120,000 public chains were left out of co-occurrence clustering, as were a few repertoires with anomalous nucleotide sharing. Imported from immuneACCESS, the table was reduced by TCRdb to in-frame sequences with V and J called. These copies leave out some clones; in studies compared against another copy, an unresolved V gene accounts for under half, and the cause of the remainder is not known. That table is the source of V, J and clone size, and D and trimming were worked out from the DNA. Across this sample there are 130,000 or so clones, with approximately 69% seen only once. The biggest ten clones account for around 6.6% of the sample.

With respect to this clone: Its binding antigen is unknown. One base away there is no much larger clone; base qualities are not given.

The clonotype was recovered from a man aged 35 to 55 in good health and CMV-seropositive. Sequencing was carried out using PBMCs. In this chain, TRBV6-5 is recombined with TRBJ2-5, and possibly TRBD2, on 5 matching bases. In nucleotide form, the sequence is TGTGCCAGCAGTTACTCGAGGGATGGGGATTTGGAGACCCAGTACTTC. Its coded protein is CASSYSRDGDLETQYF.